This T cell receptor beta chain was sequenced in a study of shared clonotypes between healthy human individuals. About the research overall: The donors, two women and three men, were aged 18 to 49.

Losses at the gene ends were 5 bases for V and 5 bases for J; bases not matched to a gene: 0. Germline V lookup: CDR1 MNHEY, CDR2 SMNVEV (reference sequence). The CDR3 extends over 11 amino acids. Concerning this clone itself: Additional DNA sequences in this sample encode the identical CDR3.

CD45RO negativity and positive selection for CCR7 defined naive CD8 cells, a population that excluded terminally differentiated effector memory CD45RA+ cells. Here immunoSEQ multiplex PCR was the method, and the copy in TCRdb shows in-frame clones only, minus some. The sample carries roughly 810,000 clones, approximately 97% recorded once. Sequenced material: naive CD8+ T cells sorted from blood. This chain joins TRBV27 and TRBJ2-7; 7 nucleotides align to TRBD1. The clonotype comes from a man aged 25 to 40 in good health. DNA for the CDR3: TGTGCCAGCAGTAGGGGGCACGAGCAGTACTTC. This codes for CASSRGHEQYF.